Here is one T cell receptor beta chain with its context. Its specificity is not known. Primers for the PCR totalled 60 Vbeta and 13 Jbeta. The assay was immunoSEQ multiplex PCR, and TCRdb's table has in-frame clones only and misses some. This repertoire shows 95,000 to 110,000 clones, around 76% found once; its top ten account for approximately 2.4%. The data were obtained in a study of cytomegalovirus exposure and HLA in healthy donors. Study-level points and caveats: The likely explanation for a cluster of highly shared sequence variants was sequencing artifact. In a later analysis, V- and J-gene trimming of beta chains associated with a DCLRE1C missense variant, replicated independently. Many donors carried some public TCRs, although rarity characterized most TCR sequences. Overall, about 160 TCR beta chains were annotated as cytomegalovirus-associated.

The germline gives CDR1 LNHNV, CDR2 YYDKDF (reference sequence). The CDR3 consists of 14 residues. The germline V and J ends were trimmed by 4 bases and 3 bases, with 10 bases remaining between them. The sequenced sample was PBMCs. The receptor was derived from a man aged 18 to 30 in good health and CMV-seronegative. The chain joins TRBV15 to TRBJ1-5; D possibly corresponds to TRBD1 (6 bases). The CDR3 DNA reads TGTGCCACCAGCAAGGACAGAATCAATCAGCCCCAGCATTTT. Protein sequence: CATSKDRINQPQHF. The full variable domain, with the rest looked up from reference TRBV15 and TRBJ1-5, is DAMVIQNPRYQVTQFGKPVTLSCSQTLNHNVMYWYQQKSSQAPKLLFHYYDKDFNNEADTPDNFQSRRPNTSFCFLDIRSPGLGDTAMYLCATSKDRINQPQHFGDGTRLSIL.